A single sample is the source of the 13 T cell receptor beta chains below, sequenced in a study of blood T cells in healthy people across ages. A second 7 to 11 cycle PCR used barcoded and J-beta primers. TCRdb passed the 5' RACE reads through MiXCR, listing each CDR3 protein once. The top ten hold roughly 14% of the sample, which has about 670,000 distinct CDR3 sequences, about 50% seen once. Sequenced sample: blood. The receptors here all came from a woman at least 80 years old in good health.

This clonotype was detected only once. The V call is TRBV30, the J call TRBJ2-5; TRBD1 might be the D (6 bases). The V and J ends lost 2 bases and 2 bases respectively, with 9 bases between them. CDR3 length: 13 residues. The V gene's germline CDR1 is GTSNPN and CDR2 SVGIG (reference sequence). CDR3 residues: CAWSRGRQETQYF. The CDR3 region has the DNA TGTGCCTGGAGTAGGGGGAGACAAGAGACCCAGTACTTC.

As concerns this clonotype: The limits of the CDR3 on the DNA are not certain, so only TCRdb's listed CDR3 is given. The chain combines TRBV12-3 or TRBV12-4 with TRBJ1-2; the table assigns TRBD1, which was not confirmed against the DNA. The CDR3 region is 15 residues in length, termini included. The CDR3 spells CASSFGQGANYGYNF.

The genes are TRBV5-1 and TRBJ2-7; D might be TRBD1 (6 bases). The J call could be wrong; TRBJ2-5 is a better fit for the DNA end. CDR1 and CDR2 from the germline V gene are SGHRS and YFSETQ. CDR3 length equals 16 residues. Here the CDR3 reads CASSLVPQGNAETQYF. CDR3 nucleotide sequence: TGCGCCAGCAGCTTGGTCCCCCAGGGGAATGCGGAGACCCAGTACTTC.

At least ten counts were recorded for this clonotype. DNA for the CDR3: TGTGCCAGCAGTGACAAGACCACCGGGGAGCTGTTTTTT. This gives the protein CASSDKTTGELFF. The chain joins TRBV6-4 to TRBJ2-2; D remains unclear. V was clipped by 2 bases and J by 4 bases, with 5 bases between them. This CDR3 spans 13 amino acids. CDR1 and CDR2 from the germline V gene are MRHNA and SNTAGT.

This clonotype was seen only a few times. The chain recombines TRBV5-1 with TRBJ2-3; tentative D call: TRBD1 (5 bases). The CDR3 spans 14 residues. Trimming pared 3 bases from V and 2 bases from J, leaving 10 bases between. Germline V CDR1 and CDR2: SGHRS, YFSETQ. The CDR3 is CASSSQGDTDTQYF. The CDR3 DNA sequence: TGCGCCAGCAGCTCGCAGGGTGACACAGATACGCAGTATTTT.

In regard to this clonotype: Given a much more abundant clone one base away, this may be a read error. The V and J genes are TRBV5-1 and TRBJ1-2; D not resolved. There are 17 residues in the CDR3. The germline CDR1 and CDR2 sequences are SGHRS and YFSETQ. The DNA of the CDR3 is TGCGCCAGCAGCTTGGGGCCCTACATAGAAGCTAACCATGGCTACACCTTC. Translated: CASSLGPYIEANHGYTF.

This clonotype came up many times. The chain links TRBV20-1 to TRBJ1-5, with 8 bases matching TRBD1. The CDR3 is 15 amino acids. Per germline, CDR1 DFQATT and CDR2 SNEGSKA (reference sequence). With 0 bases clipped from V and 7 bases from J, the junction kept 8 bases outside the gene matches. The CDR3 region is CSARDRGRGRQPQHF. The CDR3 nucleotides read TGCAGTGCTAGAGATCGGGGCAGGGGGCGGCAGCCCCAGCATTTT.

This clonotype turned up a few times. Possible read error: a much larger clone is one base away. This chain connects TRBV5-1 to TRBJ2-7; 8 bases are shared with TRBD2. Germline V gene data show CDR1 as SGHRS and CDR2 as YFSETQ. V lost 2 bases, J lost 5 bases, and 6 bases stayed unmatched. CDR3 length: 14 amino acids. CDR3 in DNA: TGCGCCAGCAGCTTCGCGACTAGCGCTGACGAGCAGTACTTC. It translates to CASSFATSADEQYF. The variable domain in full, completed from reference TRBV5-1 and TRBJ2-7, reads KAGVTQTPRYLIKTRGQQVTLSCSPISGHRSVSWYQQTPGQGLQFLFEYFSETQRNKGNFPGRFSGRQFSNSRSEMNVSTLELGDSALYLCASSFATSADEQYFGPGTRLTVT.

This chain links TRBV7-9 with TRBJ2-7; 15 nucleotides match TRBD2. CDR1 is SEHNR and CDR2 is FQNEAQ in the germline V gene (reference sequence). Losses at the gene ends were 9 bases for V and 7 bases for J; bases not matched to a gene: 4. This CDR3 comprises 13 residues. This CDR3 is CARGLAGGDEQYF. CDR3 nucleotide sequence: TGTGCCAGGGGACTAGCGGGGGGTGATGAGCAGTACTTC.

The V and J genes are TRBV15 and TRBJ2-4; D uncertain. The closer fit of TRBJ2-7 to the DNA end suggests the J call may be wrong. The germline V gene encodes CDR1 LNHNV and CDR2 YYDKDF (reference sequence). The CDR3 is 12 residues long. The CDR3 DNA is TGTGCCACCAGCAGACCACGGGACGAGCAGTACTTC. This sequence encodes CATSRPRDEQYF.

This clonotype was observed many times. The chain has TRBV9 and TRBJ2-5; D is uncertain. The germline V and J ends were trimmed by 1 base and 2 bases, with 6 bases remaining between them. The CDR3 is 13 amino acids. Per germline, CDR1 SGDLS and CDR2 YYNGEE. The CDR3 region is CASSVSTQETQYF. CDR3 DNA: TGTGCCAGCAGCGTATCCACTCAAGAGACCCAGTACTTC.

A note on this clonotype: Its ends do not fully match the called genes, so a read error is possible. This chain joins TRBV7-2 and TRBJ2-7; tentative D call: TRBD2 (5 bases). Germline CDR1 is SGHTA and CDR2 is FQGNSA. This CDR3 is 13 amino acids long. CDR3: CVSSLERDYEQYF. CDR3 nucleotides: TGTGTCAGCAGCCTTGAGAGGGACTACGAGCAGTACTTC.

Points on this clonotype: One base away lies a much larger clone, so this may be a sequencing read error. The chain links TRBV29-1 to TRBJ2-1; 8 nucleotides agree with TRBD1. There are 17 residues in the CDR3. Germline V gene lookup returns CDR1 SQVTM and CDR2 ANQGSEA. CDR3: CSVEGPRDRPNYNEQLF. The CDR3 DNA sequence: TGCAGCGTTGAGGGACCGAGGGACAGGCCAAATTACAATGAGCAGCTCTTC.